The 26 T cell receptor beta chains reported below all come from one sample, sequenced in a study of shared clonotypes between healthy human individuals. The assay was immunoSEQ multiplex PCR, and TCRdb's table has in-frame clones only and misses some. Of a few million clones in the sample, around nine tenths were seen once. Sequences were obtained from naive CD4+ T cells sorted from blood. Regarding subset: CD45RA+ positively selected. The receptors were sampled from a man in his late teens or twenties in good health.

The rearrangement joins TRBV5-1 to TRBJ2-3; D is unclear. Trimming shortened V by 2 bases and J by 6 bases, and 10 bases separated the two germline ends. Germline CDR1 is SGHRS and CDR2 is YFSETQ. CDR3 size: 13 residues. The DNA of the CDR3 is TGCGCCAGCAGCTTCGACTCCAGGGATACGCAGTATTTT. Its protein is CASSFDSRDTQYF.

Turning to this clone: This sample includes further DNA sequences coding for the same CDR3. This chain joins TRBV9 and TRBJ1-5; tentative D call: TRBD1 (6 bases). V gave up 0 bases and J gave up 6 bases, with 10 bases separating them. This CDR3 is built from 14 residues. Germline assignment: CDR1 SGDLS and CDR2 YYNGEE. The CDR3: CASSVEGVGQPQHF. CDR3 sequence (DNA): TGTGCCAGCAGCGTAGAGGGGGTAGGTCAGCCCCAGCATTTT.

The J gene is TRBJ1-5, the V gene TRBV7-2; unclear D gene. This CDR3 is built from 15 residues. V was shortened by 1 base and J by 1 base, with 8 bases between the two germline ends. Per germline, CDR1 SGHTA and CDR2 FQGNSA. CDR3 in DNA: TGTGCCAGCAGCTTAGTGATGGACAGCAATCAGCCCCAGCATTTT. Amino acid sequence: CASSLVMDSNQPQHF.

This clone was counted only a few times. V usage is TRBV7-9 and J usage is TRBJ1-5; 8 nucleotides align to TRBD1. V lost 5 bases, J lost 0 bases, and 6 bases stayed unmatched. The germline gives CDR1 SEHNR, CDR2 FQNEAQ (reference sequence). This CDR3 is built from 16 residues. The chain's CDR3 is CASSPGQERSNQPQHF. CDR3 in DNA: TGTGCCAGCAGCCCGGGACAGGAGCGTAGCAATCAGCCCCAGCATTTT. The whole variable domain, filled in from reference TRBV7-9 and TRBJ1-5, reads DTGVSQNPRHKITKRGQNVTFRCDPISEHNRLYWYRQTLGQGPEFLTYFQNEAQLEKSRLLSDRFSAERPKGSFSTLEIQRTEQGDSAMYLCASSPGQERSNQPQHFGDGTRLSIL.

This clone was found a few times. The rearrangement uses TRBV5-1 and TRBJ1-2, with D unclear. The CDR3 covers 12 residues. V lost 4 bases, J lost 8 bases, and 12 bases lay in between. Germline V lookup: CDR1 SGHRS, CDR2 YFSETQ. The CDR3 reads CASSPSFQGYTF. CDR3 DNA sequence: TGCGCCAGCAGCCCATCGTTTCAGGGCTACACCTTC. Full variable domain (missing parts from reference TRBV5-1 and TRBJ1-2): KAGVTQTPRYLIKTRGQQVTLSCSPISGHRSVSWYQQTPGQGLQFLFEYFSETQRNKGNFPGRFSGRQFSNSRSEMNVSTLELGDSALYLCASSPSFQGYTFGSGTRLTVV.

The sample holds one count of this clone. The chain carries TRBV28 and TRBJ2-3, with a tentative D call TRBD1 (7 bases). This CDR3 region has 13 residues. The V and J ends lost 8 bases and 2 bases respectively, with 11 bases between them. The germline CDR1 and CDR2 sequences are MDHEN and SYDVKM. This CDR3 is CASHRGLTDTQYF. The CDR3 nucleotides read TGTGCCAGCCACAGGGGACTCACAGATACGCAGTATTTT.

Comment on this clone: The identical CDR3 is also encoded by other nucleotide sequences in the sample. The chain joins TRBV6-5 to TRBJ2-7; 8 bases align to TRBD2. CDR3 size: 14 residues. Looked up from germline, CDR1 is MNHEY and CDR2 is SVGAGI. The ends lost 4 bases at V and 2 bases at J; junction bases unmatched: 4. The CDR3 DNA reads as TGTGCCAGCAGTTCCACGGGAGGGCCCTACGAGCAGTACTTC. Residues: CASSSTGGPYEQYF.

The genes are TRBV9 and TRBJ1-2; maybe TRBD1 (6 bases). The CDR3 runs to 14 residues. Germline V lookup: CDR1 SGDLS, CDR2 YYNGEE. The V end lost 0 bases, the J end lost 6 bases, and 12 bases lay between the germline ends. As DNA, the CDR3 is TGTGCCAGCAGCGTAGGGGACAAACCGGATGGCTACACCTTC. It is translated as CASSVGDKPDGYTF.

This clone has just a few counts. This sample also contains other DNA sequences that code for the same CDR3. CDR3 coding DNA: TGTGCCAGCTCACCGCTGAGGAATCAGCCCCAGCATTTT. Residues: CASSPLRNQPQHF. This chain uses TRBV18 with TRBJ1-5; D call uncertain. Germline values: CDR1 KGHSH, CDR2 LQKENI. V was trimmed by 3 bases and J by 4 bases, leaving 7 bases between them. CDR3 length: 13 amino acids.

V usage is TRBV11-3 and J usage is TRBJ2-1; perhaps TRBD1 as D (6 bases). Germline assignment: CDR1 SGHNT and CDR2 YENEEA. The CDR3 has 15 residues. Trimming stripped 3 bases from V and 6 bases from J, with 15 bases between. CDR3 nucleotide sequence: TGTGCCAGCAGCTTCGGACAGTCCGTCAGCAATGAGCAGTTCTTC. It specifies CASSFGQSVSNEQFF.

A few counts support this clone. CDR3 bases: TGTGCCAGCTCACCCCCTCCGAGGGGGAGCACTGAAGCTTTCTTT. It translates to CASSPPPRGSTEAFF. The chain links TRBV18 to TRBJ1-1, with D possibly matching TRBD1 (6 bases). The germline CDR1 and CDR2 sequences are KGHSH and LQKENI. V was cut by 3 bases and J by 4 bases, with 15 bases left in between. The CDR3 length is 15 residues.

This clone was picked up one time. This CDR3 is CASRLAGDRSYEQYF. CDR3 bases: TGTGCCAGCAGGCTAGCGGGAGATCGGTCCTACGAGCAGTACTTC. The V and J genes are TRBV6-6 and TRBJ2-7, with 10 bases matching TRBD2. V was clipped by 6 bases and J by 1 base; unmatched bases: 6. Germline CDR1 and CDR2: MNHNY and SVGAGI (reference sequence). The CDR3 runs 15 residues.

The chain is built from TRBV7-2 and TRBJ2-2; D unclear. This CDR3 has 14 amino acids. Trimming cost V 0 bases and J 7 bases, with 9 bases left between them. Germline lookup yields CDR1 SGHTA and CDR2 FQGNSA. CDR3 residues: CASSLARRNGELFF. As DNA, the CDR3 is TGTGCCAGCAGCTTAGCGCGGCGGAACGGGGAGCTGTTTTTT. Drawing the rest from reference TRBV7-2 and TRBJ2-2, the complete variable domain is GAGVSQSPSNKVTEKGKDVELRCDPISGHTALYWYRQSLGQGLEFLIYFQGNSAPDKSGLPSDRFSAERTGGSVSTLTIQRTQQEDSAVYLCASSLARRNGELFFGEGSRLTVL.

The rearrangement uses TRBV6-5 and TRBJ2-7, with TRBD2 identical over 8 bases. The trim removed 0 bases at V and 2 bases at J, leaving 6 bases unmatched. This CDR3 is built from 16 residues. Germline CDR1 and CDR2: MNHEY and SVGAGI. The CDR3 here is CASSYSLSGNPYEQYF. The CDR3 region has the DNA TGTGCCAGCAGTTACTCGCTTAGCGGGAACCCCTACGAGCAGTACTTC.

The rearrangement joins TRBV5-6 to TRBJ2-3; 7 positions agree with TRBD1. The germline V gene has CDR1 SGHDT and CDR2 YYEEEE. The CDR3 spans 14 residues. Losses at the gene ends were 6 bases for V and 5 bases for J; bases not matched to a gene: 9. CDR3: CASNRDRFLDTQYF. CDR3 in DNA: TGTGCCAGCAACCGGGACAGATTTTTAGATACGCAGTATTTT.

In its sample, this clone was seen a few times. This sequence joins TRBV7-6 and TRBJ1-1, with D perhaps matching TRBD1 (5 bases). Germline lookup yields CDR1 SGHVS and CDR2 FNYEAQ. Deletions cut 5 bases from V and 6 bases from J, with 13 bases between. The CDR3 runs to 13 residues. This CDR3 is CASSLQGGAEAFF. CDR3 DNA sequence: TGTGCCAGCAGCCTTCAGGGAGGGGCTGAAGCTTTCTTT.

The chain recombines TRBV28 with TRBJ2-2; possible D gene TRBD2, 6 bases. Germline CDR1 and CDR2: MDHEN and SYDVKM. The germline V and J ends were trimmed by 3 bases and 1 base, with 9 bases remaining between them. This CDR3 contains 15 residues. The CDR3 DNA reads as TGTGCCAGCAGTTTTGCGGGGTTGAACACCGGGGAGCTGTTTTTT. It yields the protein CASSFAGLNTGELFF.

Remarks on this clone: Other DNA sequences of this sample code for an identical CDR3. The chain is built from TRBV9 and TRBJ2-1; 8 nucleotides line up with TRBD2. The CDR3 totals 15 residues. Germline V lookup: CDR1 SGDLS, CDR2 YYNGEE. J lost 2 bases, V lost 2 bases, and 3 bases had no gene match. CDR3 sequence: CASSVSSGAYNEQFF. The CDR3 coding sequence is TGTGCCAGCAGCGTGAGTAGCGGGGCCTACAATGAGCAGTTCTTC.

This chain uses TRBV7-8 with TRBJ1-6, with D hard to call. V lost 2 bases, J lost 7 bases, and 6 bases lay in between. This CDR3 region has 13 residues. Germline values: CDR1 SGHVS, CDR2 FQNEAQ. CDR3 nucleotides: TGTGCCAGCAGCTTATCGGTAAATTCACCCCTCCACTTT. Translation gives CASSLSVNSPLHF.

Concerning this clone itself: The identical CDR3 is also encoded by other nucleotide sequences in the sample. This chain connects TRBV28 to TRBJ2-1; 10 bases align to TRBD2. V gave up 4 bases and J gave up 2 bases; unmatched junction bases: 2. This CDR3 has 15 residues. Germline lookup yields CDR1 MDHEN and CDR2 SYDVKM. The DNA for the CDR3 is TGTGCCAGCAGTTCACTAGCGGGGCCCTACAATGAGCAGTTCTTC. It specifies CASSSLAGPYNEQFF. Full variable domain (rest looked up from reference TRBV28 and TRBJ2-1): DVKVTQSSRYLVKRTGEKVFLECVQDMDHENMFWYRQDPGLGLRLIYFSYDVKMKEKGDIPEGYSVSREKKERFSLILESASTNQTSMYLCASSSLAGPYNEQFFGPGTRLTVL.

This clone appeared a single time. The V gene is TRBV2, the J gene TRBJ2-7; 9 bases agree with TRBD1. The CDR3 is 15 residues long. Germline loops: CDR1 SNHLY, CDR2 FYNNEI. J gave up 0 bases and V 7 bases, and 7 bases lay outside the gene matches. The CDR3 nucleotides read TGTGCCAGCAAACCGGGACAGGGAAGCTCCTACGAGCAGTACTTC. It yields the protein CASKPGQGSSYEQYF.

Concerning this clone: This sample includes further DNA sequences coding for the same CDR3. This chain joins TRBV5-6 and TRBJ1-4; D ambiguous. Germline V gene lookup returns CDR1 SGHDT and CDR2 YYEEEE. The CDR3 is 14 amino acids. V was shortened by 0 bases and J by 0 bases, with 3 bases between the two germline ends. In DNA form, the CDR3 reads TGTGCCAGCAGCTTGGTCGCAACTAATGAAAAACTGTTTTTT. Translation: CASSLVATNEKLFF.

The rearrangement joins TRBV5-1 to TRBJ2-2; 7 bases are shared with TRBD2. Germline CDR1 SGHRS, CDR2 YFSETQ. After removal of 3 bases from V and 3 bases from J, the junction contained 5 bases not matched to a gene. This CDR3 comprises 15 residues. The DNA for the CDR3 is TGCGCCAGCAGCTCTAGCGGTCTGTACACCGGGGAGCTGTTTTTT. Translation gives CASSSSGLYTGELFF.

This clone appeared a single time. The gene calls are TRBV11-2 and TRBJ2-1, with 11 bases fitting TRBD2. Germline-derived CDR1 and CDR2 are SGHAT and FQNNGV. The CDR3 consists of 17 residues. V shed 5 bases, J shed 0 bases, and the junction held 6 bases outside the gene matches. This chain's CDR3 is CASSRGTSGLSYNEQFF. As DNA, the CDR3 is TGTGCCAGCAGCAGAGGGACTAGCGGACTCTCCTACAATGAGCAGTTCTTC.

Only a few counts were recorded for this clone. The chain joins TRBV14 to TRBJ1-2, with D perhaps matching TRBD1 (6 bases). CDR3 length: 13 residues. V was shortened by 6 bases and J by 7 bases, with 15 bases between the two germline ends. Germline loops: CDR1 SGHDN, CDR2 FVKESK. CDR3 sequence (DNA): TGTGCCAGCAGGAATTCGGCAGGGGCTGGCTACACCTTC. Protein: CASRNSAGAGYTF.

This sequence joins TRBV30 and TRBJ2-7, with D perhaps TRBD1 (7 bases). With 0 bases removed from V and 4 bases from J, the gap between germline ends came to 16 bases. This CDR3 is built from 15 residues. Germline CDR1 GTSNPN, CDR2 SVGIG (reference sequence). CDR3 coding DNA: TGTGCCTGGAGTGTACGCGGGACAGCCCTATACGAGCAGTACTTC. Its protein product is CAWSVRGTALYEQYF.